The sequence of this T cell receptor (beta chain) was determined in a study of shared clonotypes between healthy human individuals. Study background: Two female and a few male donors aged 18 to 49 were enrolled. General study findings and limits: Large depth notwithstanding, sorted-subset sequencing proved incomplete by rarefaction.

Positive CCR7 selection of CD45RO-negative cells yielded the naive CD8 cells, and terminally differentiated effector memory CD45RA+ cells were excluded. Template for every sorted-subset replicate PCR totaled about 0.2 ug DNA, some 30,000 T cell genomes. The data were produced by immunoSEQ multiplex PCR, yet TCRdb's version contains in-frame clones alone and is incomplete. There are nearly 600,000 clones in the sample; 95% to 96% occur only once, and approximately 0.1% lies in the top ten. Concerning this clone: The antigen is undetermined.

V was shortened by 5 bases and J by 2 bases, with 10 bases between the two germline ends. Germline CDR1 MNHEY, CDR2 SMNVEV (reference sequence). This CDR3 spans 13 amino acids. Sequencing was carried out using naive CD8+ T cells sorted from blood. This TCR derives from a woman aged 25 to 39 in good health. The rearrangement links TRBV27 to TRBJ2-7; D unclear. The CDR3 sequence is CASSLLSPYEQYF. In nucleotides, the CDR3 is TGTGCCAGCAGTCTTTTAAGTCCCTACGAGCAGTACTTC.